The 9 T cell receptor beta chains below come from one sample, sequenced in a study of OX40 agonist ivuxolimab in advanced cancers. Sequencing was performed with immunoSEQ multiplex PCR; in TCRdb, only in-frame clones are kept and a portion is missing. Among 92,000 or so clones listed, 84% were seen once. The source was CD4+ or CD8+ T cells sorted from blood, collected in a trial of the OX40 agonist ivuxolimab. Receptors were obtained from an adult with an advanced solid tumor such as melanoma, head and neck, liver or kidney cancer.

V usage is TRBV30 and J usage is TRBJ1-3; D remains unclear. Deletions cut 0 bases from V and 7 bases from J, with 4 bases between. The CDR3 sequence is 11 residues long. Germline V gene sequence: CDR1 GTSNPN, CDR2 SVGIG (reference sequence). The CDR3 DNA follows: TGTGCCTGGAGTGTACAGAACACCATATATTTT. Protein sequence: CAWSVQNTIYF.

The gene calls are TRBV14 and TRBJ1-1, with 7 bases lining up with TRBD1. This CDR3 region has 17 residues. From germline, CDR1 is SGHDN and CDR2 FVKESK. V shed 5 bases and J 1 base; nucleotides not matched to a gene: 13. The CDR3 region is CASSTGQTIPSNTEAFF. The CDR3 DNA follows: TGTGCCAGCAGCACGGGACAGACTATCCCGTCGAACACTGAAGCTTTCTTT.

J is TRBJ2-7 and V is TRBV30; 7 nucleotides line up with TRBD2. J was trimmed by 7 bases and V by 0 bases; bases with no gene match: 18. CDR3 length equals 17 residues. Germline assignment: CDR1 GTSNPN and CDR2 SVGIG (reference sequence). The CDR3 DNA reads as TGTGCCTGGAGTGTACAAGGACTAGTATTGGGGAGACGGGAGCAGTACTTC. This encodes CAWSVQGLVLGRREQYF.

DNA for the CDR3: TGCGCCAGCAGCTTGAATAGCGGGAGTGGCAGTCCCTACGAGCAGTACTTC. Translated: CASSLNSGSGSPYEQYF. This chain uses TRBV5-1 with TRBJ2-7; 9 nucleotides line up with TRBD2. CDR1 and CDR2 (germline): SGHRS, YFSETQ. V gave up 1 base and J gave up 2 bases; unmatched junction bases: 10. The CDR3 loop spans 17 amino acids.

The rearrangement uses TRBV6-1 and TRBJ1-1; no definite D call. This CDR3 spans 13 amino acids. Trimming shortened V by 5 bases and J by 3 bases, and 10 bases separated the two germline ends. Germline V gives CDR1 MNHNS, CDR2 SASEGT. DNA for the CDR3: TGTGCCAGCAGTCCAACCGTGTACACTGAAGCTTTCTTT. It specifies CASSPTVYTEAFF.

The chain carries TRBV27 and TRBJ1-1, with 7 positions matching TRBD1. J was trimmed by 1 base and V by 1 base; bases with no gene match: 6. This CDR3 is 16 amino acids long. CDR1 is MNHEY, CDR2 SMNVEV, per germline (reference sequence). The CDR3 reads CASSLLGQTANTEAFF. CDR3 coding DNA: TGTGCCAGCAGTTTATTGGGACAGACCGCGAACACTGAAGCTTTCTTT.

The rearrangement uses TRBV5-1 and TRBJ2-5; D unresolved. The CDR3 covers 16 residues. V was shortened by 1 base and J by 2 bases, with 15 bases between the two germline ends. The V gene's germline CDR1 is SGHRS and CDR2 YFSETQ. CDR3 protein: CASSLSPLGPQETQYF. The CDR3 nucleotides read TGCGCCAGCAGCTTGTCACCTCTTGGACCACAAGAGACCCAGTACTTC. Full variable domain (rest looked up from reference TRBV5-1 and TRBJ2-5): KAGVTQTPRYLIKTRGQQVTLSCSPISGHRSVSWYQQTPGQGLQFLFEYFSETQRNKGNFPGRFSGRQFSNSRSEMNVSTLELGDSALYLCASSLSPLGPQETQYFGPGTRLLVL.

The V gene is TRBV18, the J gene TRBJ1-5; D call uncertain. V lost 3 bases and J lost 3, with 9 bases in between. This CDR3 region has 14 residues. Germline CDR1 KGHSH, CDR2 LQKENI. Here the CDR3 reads CASSPTGDNQPQHF. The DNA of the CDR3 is TGTGCCAGCTCACCGACCGGAGACAATCAGCCCCAGCATTTT.

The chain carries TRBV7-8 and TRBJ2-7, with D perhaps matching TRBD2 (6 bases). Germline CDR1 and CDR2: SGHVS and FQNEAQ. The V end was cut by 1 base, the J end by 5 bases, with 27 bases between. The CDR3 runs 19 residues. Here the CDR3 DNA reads TGTGCCAGCAGCTTAGAAGAGAGGAGAAAAGACGGGAGCCGCCACGAGCAGTACTTC. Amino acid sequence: CASSLEERRKDGSRHEQYF.